A selection of T cell receptor beta chains follows, all from one sample in a study of blood T cell repertoires in COVID-19. Libraries were prepared by immunoSEQ multiplex PCR; TCRdb keeps only in-frame clonotypes and omits some of them. The sample lists about 250,000 clones, about 90% occurring once. The sequenced sample consisted of peripheral blood. The receptors originated from a man older than 75 with acute or convalescent COVID-19. The CDR3 runs from the conserved cysteine through the conserved F or W. The D gene is left open where the match is weak. Not all rows give a size; the values are once, few, many and, for expanded clones, a class.

d_call clone_size j_call v_call cdr3_nt cdr3_aa
- - TRBJ2-1 TRBV18 TGTGCCAGCTCACCGCGGGATGAGCAGTTCTTC CASSPRDEQFF
- few TRBJ2-6 TRBV5-1 TGCGCCAGCAGCTTAGGGTCCGGGACTGGGGCCAACGTCCTGACTTTC CASSLGSGTGANVLTF
TRBD1 - TRBJ1-2 TRBV7-8 TGTGCCAGCAGCCTACAGGGGCATAGCTATGGCTACACCTTC CASSLQGHSYGYTF
- - TRBJ2-5 TRBV6-5 TGTGCCAGCAACCTCACTCCTCGCAACCAAGAGACCCAGTACTTC CASNLTPRNQETQYF
- once TRBJ1-5 TRBV28 TGTGCCAGCACCCCGGGCGGGTCAAATCAGCCCCAGCATTTT CASTPGGSNQPQHF
TRBD1 - TRBJ2-6 TRBV5-1 TGCGCCAGCACCCAAAGTTGGGACAGCTACTCTGGGGCCAACGTCCTGACTTTC CASTQSWDSYSGANVLTF
- once TRBJ2-2 TRBV6-2/TRBV6-3 TGTGCCAGCAGTTCCGAAGGCGCGGACACCGGGGAGCTGTTTTTT CASSSEGADTGELFF
TRBD2 - TRBJ2-1 TRBV7-6 TGTGCCAGCAGCTCGAGCGGGGGGCATTACAATGAGCAGTTCTTC CASSSSGGHYNEQFF
TRBD1 - TRBJ1-1 TRBV20-1 TGCAGTGCTAGTTACCAGGGGGCAACTGAAGCTTTCTTT CSASYQGATEAFF
TRBD2 - TRBJ2-2 TRBV5-4 TGTGCCAGCAGCTTGGCCTCTAGCGGGAGGACCGGGGAGCTGTTTTTT CASSLASSGRTGELFF
- - TRBJ1-5 TRBV28 TGTGCCAGTAACAGGGATGCAAATCAGCCCCAGCATTTT CASNRDANQPQHF
- - TRBJ2-2 TRBV27 TGTGCCAGTAGGGGGACCGTTGGCACCGGGGAGCTGTTTTTT CASRGTVGTGELFF
TRBD1 - TRBJ1-5 TRBV10-3 TGTGCCAGCCGGGACAGGGACAATCAGCCCCAGCATTTT CASRDRDNQPQHF
- - TRBJ1-5 TRBV7-2 TGTGCCAGCAGCCTTAGGACAGACCGCAATCAGCCCCAGCATTTT CASSLRTDRNQPQHF
TRBD2 - TRBJ2-7 TRBV5-1 TGCGCCAGCAGCTTACAAAGGCTAGCGGCCGAGCAGTACTTC CASSLQRLAAEQYF
TRBD1 - TRBJ1-6 TRBV4-3 TGCGCCAGCAGCCGTCTCGGACAGGGATATAATTCACCCCTCCACTTT CASSRLGQGYNSPLHF
- - TRBJ1-1 TRBV28 TGTGCCAGCAGTTTCGGGGCTGAAGCTTTCTTT CASSFGAEAFF
TRBD1 - TRBJ1-4 TRBV9 TGTGCCAGCAGCGGTGGTGGGACAGCAAATGAAAAACTGTTTTTT CASSGGGTANEKLFF
- once TRBJ1-5 TRBV3-1/TRBV3-2 TGTGCCAGCAGCCAGTCTAGTCAGCCCCAGCATTTT CASSQSSQPQHF
TRBD1 - TRBJ2-4 TRBV7-2 TGTGCCAGCAGCGACGGCGGACAGGGACTTAACATTCAGTACTTC CASSDGGQGLNIQYF
TRBD1 - TRBJ1-5 TRBV3-1/TRBV3-2 TGTGCCAGCAGCCCCCTTAGGACAGGTAATCAGCCCCAGCATTTT CASSPLRTGNQPQHF